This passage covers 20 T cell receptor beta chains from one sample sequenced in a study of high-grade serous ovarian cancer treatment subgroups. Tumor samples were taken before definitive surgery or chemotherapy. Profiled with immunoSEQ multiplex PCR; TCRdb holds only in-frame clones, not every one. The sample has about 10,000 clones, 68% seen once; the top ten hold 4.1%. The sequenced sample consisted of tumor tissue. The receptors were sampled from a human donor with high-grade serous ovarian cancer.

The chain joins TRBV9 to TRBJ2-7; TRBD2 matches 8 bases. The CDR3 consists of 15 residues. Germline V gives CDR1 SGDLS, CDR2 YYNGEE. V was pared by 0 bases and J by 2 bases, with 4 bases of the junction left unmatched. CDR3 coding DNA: TGTGCCAGCAGCGTAGACAGCGGGGGTACCTACGAGCAGTACTTC. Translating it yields CASSVDSGGTYEQYF.

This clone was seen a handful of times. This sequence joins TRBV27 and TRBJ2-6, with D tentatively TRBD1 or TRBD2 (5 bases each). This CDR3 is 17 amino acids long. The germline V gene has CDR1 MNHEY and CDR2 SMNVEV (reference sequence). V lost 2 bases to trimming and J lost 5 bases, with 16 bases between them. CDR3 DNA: TGTGCCAGCAGTTTAAGGGGCGCCGGGGCCTGGGCCAACGTCCTGACTTTC. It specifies CASSLRGAGAWANVLTF.

The CDR3 region has the DNA TGTGCCAGCCCTGCGGACTCCTTCCCGAACACTGAAGCTTTCTTT. It yields the protein CASPADSFPNTEAFF. The chain recombines TRBV7-9 with TRBJ1-1, with D uncertain. The length of the CDR3 is 15 residues. Germline V lookup: CDR1 SEHNR, CDR2 FQNEAQ (reference sequence). V was shortened by 8 bases and J by 1 base, with 17 bases between the two germline ends.

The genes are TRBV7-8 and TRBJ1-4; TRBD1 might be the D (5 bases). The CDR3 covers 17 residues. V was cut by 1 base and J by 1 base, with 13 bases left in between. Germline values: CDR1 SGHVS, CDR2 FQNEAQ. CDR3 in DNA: TGTGCCAGCAGCTTAGATCGGGGCTATATAACTAATGAAAAACTGTTTTTT. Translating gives CASSLDRGYITNEKLFF.

The CDR3: CATKSAGHTGELFF. CDR3 DNA: TGTGCCACCAAAAGTGCAGGGCACACCGGGGAGCTGTTTTTT. The genes are TRBV15 and TRBJ2-2; a weak D match, TRBD1 (5 bases). V shed 7 bases and J shed 3 bases, with 12 bases lying between them. CDR3 length equals 14 residues. The germline gives CDR1 LNHNV, CDR2 YYDKDF (reference sequence).

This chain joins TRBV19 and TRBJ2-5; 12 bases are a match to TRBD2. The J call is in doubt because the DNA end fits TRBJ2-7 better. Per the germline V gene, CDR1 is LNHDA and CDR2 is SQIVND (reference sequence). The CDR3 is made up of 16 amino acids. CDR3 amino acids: CASSIRSSGRAPEQYF. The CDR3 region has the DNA TGTGCCAGTAGTATCCGCTCTAGCGGGAGGGCCCCCGAGCAGTACTTC.

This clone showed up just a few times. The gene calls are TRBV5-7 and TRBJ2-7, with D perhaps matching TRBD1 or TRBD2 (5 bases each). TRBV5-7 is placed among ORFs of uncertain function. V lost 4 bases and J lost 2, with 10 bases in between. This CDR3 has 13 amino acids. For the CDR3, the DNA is TGTGCCAGCAGCCTGGGACGGACCTACGAGCAGTACTTC. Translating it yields CASSLGRTYEQYF.

The CDR3 sequence: CASSPLRILNTEAFF. The CDR3 DNA reads TGTGCCAGCAGCCCCCTGCGAATTCTGAACACTGAAGCTTTCTTT. The rearrangement uses TRBV7-9 and TRBJ1-1, with no clear D. The CDR3 spans 15 residues. Trimming stripped 5 bases from V and 0 bases from J, with 13 bases between. Looked up from germline, CDR1 is SEHNR and CDR2 is FQNEAQ (reference sequence).

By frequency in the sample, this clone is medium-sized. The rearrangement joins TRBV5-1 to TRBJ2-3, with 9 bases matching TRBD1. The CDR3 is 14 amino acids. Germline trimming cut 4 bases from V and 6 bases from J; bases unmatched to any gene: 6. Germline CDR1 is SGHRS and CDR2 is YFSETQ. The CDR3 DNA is TGCGCCAGCAGCCCCGACAGGGGGAGGGATACGCAGTATTTT. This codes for CASSPDRGRDTQYF. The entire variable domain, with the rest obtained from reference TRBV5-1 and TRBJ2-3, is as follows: KAGVTQTPRYLIKTRGQQVTLSCSPISGHRSVSWYQQTPGQGLQFLFEYFSETQRNKGNFPGRFSGRQFSNSRSEMNVSTLELGDSALYLCASSPDRGRDTQYFGPGTRLTVL.

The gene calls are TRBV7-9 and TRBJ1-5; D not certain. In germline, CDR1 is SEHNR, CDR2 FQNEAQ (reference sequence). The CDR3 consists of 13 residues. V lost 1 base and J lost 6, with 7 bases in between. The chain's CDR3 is CASSLEGPQPQHF. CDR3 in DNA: TGTGCCAGCAGCTTAGAAGGTCCTCAGCCCCAGCATTTT.

In nucleotides, the CDR3 is TGTGCCAGCAGCTCAGAGGCGGGAGGGAACCCAGATACGCAGTATTTT. It is translated as CASSSEAGGNPDTQYF. The gene calls are TRBV7-6 and TRBJ2-3; 9 bases are a match to TRBD2. This CDR3 contains 16 residues. Looked up from germline, CDR1 is SGHVS and CDR2 is FNYEAQ. The ends lost 4 bases at V and 4 bases at J; junction bases unmatched: 9.

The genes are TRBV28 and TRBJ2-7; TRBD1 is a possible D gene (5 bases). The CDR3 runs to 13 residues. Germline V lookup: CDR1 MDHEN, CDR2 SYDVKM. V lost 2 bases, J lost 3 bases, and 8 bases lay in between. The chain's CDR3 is CASSLGQGYEQYF. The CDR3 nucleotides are TGTGCCAGCAGTTTAGGCCAGGGCTACGAGCAGTACTTC.

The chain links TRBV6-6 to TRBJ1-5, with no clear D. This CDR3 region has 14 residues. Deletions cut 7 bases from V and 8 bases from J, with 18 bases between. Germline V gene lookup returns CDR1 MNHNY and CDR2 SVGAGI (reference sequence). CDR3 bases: TGTGCCAGCATAGGACCATTGAGGGAAGAGCCCCAGCATTTT. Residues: CASIGPLREEPQHF.

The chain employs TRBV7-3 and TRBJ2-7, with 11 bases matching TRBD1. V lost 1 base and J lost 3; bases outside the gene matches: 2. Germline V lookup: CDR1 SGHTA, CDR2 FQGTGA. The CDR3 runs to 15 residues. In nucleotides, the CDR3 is TGTGCCAGCAGCTTAATGGGACAGGGGGTCTACGAGCAGTACTTC. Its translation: CASSLMGQGVYEQYF. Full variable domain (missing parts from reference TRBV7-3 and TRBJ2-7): GAGVSQTPSNKVTEKGKYVELRCDPISGHTALYWYRQSLGQGPEFLIYFQGTGAADDSGLPNDRFFAVRPEGSVSTLKIQRTERGDSAVYLCASSLMGQGVYEQYFGPGTRLTVT.

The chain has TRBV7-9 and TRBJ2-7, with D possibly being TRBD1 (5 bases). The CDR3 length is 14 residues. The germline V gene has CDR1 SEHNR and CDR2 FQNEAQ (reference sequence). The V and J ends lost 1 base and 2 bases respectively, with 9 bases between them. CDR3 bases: TGTGCCAGCAGCTTAGGGGCAGGGCCCTACGAGCAGTACTTC. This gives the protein CASSLGAGPYEQYF.

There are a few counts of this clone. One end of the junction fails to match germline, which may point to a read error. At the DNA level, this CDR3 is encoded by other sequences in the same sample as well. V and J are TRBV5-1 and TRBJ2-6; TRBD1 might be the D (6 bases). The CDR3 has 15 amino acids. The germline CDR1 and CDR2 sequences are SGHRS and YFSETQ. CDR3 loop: CASSLSRGLSNVLTF. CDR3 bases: TGTGCCAGCAGCTTGAGCAGGGGATTGTCCAACGTCCTGACTTTC.

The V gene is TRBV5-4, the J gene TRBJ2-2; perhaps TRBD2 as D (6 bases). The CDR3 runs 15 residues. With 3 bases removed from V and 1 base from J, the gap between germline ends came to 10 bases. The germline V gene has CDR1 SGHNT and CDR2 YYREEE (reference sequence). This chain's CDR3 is CASSSTSRNTGELFF. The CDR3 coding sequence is TGTGCCAGCAGCTCGACTAGTAGGAACACCGGGGAGCTGTTTTTT.

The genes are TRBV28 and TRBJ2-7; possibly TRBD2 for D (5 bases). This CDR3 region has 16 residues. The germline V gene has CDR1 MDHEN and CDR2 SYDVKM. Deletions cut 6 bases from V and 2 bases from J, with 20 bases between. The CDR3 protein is CASSPGSGPPPYEQYF. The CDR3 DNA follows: TGTGCCAGCAGCCCGGGGTCGGGCCCACCTCCCTACGAGCAGTACTTC.

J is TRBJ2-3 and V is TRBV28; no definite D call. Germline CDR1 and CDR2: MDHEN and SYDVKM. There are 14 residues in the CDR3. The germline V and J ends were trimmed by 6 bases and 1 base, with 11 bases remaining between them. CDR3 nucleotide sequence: TGTGCCAGCAGACGACCGTCAGGCACAGATACGCAGTATTTT. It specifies CASRRPSGTDTQYF.

The CDR3 loop is CASSTRDRGFGTEAFF. As DNA, the CDR3 is TGTGCCAGCAGCACCCGGGACAGGGGTTTCGGCACTGAAGCTTTCTTT. This chain connects TRBV11-3 to TRBJ1-1, with 10 bases aligning to TRBD1. CDR3 length: 16 amino acids. Trimming removed 5 bases from V and 4 bases from J; junction bases left unmatched: 10. Germline V CDR1 and CDR2: SGHNT, YENEEA.